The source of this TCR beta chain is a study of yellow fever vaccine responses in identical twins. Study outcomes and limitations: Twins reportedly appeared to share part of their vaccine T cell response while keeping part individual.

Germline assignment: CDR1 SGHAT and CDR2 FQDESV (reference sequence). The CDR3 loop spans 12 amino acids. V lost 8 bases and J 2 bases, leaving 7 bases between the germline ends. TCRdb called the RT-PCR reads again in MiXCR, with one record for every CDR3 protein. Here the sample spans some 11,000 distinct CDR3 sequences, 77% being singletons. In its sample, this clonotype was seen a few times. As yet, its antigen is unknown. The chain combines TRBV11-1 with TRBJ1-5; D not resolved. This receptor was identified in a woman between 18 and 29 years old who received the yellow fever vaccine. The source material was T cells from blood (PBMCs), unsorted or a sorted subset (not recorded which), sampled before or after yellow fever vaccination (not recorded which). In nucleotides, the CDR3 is TGTGCCAGCGCCTATGGCAATCAGCCCCAGCATTTT. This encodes CASAYGNQPQHF.